The source of this T cell receptor (beta chain) is a study of T-cell memory formation after mild COVID-19. Germline assignment: CDR1 SQVTM and CDR2 ANQGSEA. V was clipped by 4 bases and J by 5 bases; unmatched bases: 7. This CDR3 has 14 amino acids. 5'RACE primed at constant segments yielded TCR alpha and TCR beta cDNA libraries bearing sample barcodes and UMIs. TCRdb reanalysed the 5' RACE reads using MiXCR and keeps one entry per CDR3 protein. The sample records 560,000 or so distinct CDR3 sequences, around 16% being singletons. Study-wide findings and caveats: The main location of contracting CD4+ clones was CM and EM, and that of contracting CD8+ clones was EMRA. Detection of some responders pre-infection suggested pre-existing cross-reactive memory T cells participated.

As to this clonotype: Its antigen is unknown.

The chain carries TRBV29-1 and TRBJ1-2; TRBD1 matches at 10 bases. This clonotype was obtained from an adult woman who had mild COVID-19 (a few samples of this study predate the infection). Cell type and time point are not known. Sequencing input: PBMCs or a T cell subset sorted from them (not recorded which). The CDR3 DNA reads as TGCAGCGTTGCAGGGACAGGGGTTTGGTATGGCTACACCTTC. Translation: CSVAGTGVWYGYTF.